This T cell receptor beta chain was observed in a study of PD-1 blockade in classical Hodgkin lymphoma. About the research overall: Intravenous nivolumab at 3 mg/kg was given to patients every 2 weeks.

Profiling relied on immunoSEQ multiplex PCR, and the TCRdb table lists in-frame clones only, not all of them. The sample shows approximately 160,000 clones, around four fifths of them seen only once. Relapse after autologous stem cell transplantation occurred in every patient, and brentuximab vedotin exposure varied. The germline V gene encodes CDR1 LGHNA and CDR2 YNFKEQ. Trimming removed 0 bases from V and 1 base from J; junction bases left unmatched: 8. This CDR3 is 19 amino acids long. The sequences come from peripheral blood mononuclear cells (PBMCs), collected before the second cycle of nivolumab. The gene calls are TRBV4-2 and TRBJ2-3, with 12 positions matching TRBD1. The receptor was derived from a human donor with classical Hodgkin lymphoma. As DNA, the CDR3 is TGTGCCAGCAGCCAAGACTTCCGGGACAGGGGGCGGGGCACAGATACGCAGTATTTT. As protein: CASSQDFRDRGRGTDTQYF.